Each of the 16 T cell receptor beta chains below was sequenced from the same sample in a study of cytomegalovirus exposure and HLA in healthy donors. It was with 60 Vbeta and 13 Jbeta primers that the PCR ran. The protocol was immunoSEQ multiplex PCR, while the TCRdb copy is restricted to in-frame clones and leaves out a portion. The sample lists 95,000 to 150,000 clones; 50% to 75% were seen once. Sequences were obtained from PBMCs. These TCRs come from a woman in her 40s in good health and CMV-seropositive.

This chain joins TRBV19 and TRBJ2-7; 12 bases line up with TRBD1. The J segment lost 6 bases and the V segment lost 5 bases, leaving 14 bases of the junction unmatched. The length of the CDR3 is 17 residues. Germline CDR1 and CDR2: LNHDA and SQIVND (reference sequence). CDR3 DNA sequence: TGTGCCAGTAGTGACCCCGGGACAGGGGGCGCAAAAGTCGAGCAGTACTTC. This translates into CASSDPGTGGAKVEQYF.

This chain joins TRBV6-1 and TRBJ1-1; weak D call: TRBD1 (6 bases). Germline assignment: CDR1 MNHNS and CDR2 SASEGT. The CDR3 spans 13 residues. V shed 8 bases and J shed 6 bases, with 16 bases lying between them. As DNA, the CDR3 is TGTGCCAGCCATTCCCAGGGGTTCGCTGAAGCTTTCTTT. Residues: CASHSQGFAEAFF.

This clone was recorded a few times. The chain couples TRBV5-1 to TRBJ2-5; the match to TRBD1 covers 7 bases. CDR3 length: 15 residues. Germline CDR1 SGHRS, CDR2 YFSETQ. The V and J ends lost 2 bases and 11 bases, in that order; junction bases with no gene match: 15. Written as DNA, the CDR3 is TGCGCCAGCAGCTTACCGGGACAGTCATCCGAAGAGCAGTACTTC. Amino acid sequence: CASSLPGQSSEEQYF.

DNA for the CDR3: TGTGCCAGCAGTAAAGCGGTCACAGGGGTCGGCGAAGAGACCCAGTACTTC. Protein sequence: CASSKAVTGVGEETQYF. This chain connects TRBV7-9 to TRBJ2-5; 7 bases are a match to TRBD1. Germline CDR1 SEHNR, CDR2 FQNEAQ (reference sequence). V was pared by 6 bases and J by 3 bases, with 16 bases of the junction left unmatched. This CDR3 has 17 amino acids.

The chain joins TRBV18 to TRBJ1-4; possibly TRBD1 for D (6 bases). Germline CDR1 is KGHSH and CDR2 is LQKENI. V gave up 4 bases and J gave up 5 bases, with 14 bases separating them. The CDR3 consists of 15 residues. CDR3 region: CASSLAGTRNEKLFF. In nucleotides, the CDR3 is TGTGCCAGCTCACTTGCCGGGACACGGAATGAAAAACTGTTTTTT.

This clone was seen a handful of times. The CDR3 here is CASSSGTILYYEQYF. The DNA of the CDR3 is TGTGCCAGCAGTTCCGGGACTATACTCTACTACGAGCAGTACTTC. The rearrangement uses TRBV28 and TRBJ2-7, with 7 bases matching TRBD2. The CDR3 runs to 15 residues. J gave up 3 bases and V 4 bases, and 9 bases lay outside the gene matches. CDR1 is MDHEN, CDR2 SYDVKM, per germline.

This clone was detected only a few times. The chain joins TRBV5-1 to TRBJ2-6; 7 nucleotides match TRBD2. Germline CDR1 SGHRS, CDR2 YFSETQ. With 5 bases clipped from V and 4 bases from J, the junction kept 3 bases outside the gene matches. The length of the CDR3 is 14 residues. CDR3 sequence reads: CASSWGGGANVLTF. CDR3 sequence (DNA): TGCGCCAGCAGTTGGGGGGGAGGGGCCAACGTCCTGACTTTC.

This clone has only one observation. This chain links TRBV2 with TRBJ2-1; a weak D match, TRBD2 (5 bases). The ends were cut back, 5 bases at V and 6 bases at J, with 11 bases in the middle. This CDR3 spans 13 amino acids. Germline-derived CDR1 and CDR2 are SNHLY and FYNNEI. The CDR3 DNA follows: TGTGCCAGCAGTCTTGGACTCTCCAATGAGCAGTTCTTC. This codes for CASSLGLSNEQFF.

The CDR3 region is CASSPGTGFYTEAFF. The CDR3 region has the DNA TGTGCCAGCAGCCCCGGGACAGGATTTTACACTGAAGCTTTCTTT. The rearrangement uses TRBV7-2 and TRBJ1-1; TRBD1 matches 8 bases. Per germline, CDR1 SGHTA and CDR2 FQGNSA. CDR3 length equals 15 residues. Losses at the gene ends were 5 bases for V and 3 bases for J; bases not matched to a gene: 8.

The chain recombines TRBV28 with TRBJ1-5; 7 nucleotides line up with TRBD1. V lost 6 bases to trimming and J lost 7 bases; unmatched junction nucleotides: 9. The CDR3 runs to 14 residues. The germline V gene has CDR1 MDHEN and CDR2 SYDVKM. CDR3: CASSLGQAQQPQHF. CDR3 nucleotides: TGTGCCAGCAGCCTAGGACAGGCGCAGCAGCCCCAGCATTTT.

This clone was seen a few times. The V call is TRBV6-5, the J call TRBJ1-3; no firm D call. This CDR3 contains 15 residues. Germline loops: CDR1 MNHEY, CDR2 SVGAGI. The germline V and J ends were trimmed by 6 bases and 0 bases, with 12 bases remaining between them. The CDR3 DNA is TGTGCCAGCAGACCCAGCGGTCTCTCTGGAAACACCATATATTTT. It is translated as CASRPSGLSGNTIYF.

V usage is TRBV28 and J usage is TRBJ1-5; D might be TRBD1 (5 bases). The CDR3 totals 12 residues. Per the germline V gene, CDR1 is MDHEN and CDR2 is SYDVKM. The V gene lost 5 bases and the J gene lost 7 bases, with 9 bases spanning the gap. CDR3: CASSVRVQPQHF. CDR3 bases: TGTGCCAGCAGTGTCAGGGTCCAGCCCCAGCATTTT.

The J gene is TRBJ2-1, the V gene TRBV9; D may be TRBD2 (5 bases). The V gene's germline CDR1 is SGDLS and CDR2 YYNGEE. The CDR3 runs to 15 residues. Trimming took 4 bases from V and 0 from J, leaving 11 bases between them. CDR3 amino acids: CASSPGSRSYNEQFF. In nucleotides, the CDR3 is TGTGCCAGCAGCCCGGGATCCCGCTCCTACAATGAGCAGTTCTTC.

The genes are TRBV29-1 and TRBJ2-1, with 12 bases matching TRBD2. V gave up 6 bases and J gave up 2 bases; unmatched junction bases: 8. This CDR3 region has 16 residues. From germline, CDR1 is SQVTM and CDR2 ANQGSEA. The CDR3 DNA follows: TGCAGCGTGTGGACTAGCGGGGTGGGGGCCTACAATGAGCAGTTCTTC. Translated, it gives CSVWTSGVGAYNEQFF.

This clone has just a few counts. The rearrangement links TRBV28 to TRBJ2-2; 11 bases agree with TRBD2. Per germline, CDR1 MDHEN and CDR2 SYDVKM. V lost 8 bases, J lost 2 bases, and 4 bases stayed unmatched. The CDR3 consists of 15 residues. CDR3 bases: TGTGCCAGCGGGGGACTAGCGGATAACACCGGGGAGCTGTTTTTT. Its protein is CASGGLADNTGELFF.

V gene TRBV19 combines with J gene TRBJ2-5; TRBD1 matches 7 bases. CDR3 length: 13 amino acids. CDR1 and CDR2 from the germline V gene are LNHDA and SQIVND (reference sequence). The V and J ends lost 4 bases and 3 bases, in that order; junction bases with no gene match: 2. The CDR3 DNA reads TGTGCCAGTAGTACCACAGGGGAAGAGACCCAGTACTTC. This encodes CASSTTGEETQYF.